The entry below describes one T cell receptor beta chain. Antigen specificity is unknown. This sample was included in a study of cytomegalovirus exposure and HLA in healthy donors. The PCR used 60 Vbeta and 13 Jbeta primers. Data came from immunoSEQ multiplex PCR; TCRdb stores just in-frame clones and leaves some out. The sample has roughly 120,000 clones, 79% seen once. Findings and caveats of the study: Earlier analysis looked at TCR beta V segments, and most were productive about 90% or about 30% of the time. A link between a missense DCLRE1C variant and TCR beta V- and J-gene trimming emerged from a later analysis.

Trimming removed 3 bases at V and 7 bases at J, with 13 bases between. This CDR3 spans 14 amino acids. The V gene's germline CDR1 is SGHNT and CDR2 YYREEE (reference sequence). Sequences were obtained from PBMCs. The TCR was taken from a man between 18 and 29 years old in good health and CMV-seronegative. The J gene is TRBJ1-4, the V gene TRBV5-4, with D possibly matching TRBD1 (6 bases). The CDR3, as DNA: TGTGCCAGCAGCTCGCGGGGGGCGGGTGAAAAACTGTTTTTT. Translated: CASSSRGAGEKLFF.